This T cell receptor (beta chain) was captured by sequencing in a study of identical twins. Germline values: CDR1 SNHLY, CDR2 FYNNEI. The CDR3 is 17 residues long. This clonotype appeared a single time. As yet, its antigen is unknown. The junction differs from germline at one of its ends, possibly a read error. TCRdb reanalysed the 5' RACE reads using MiXCR and keeps one entry per CDR3 protein. The table has about 810,000 distinct CDR3 sequences, 9% to 15% seen once. General study results and limits: Memory repertoires showed no such pattern, whereas abundant cord blood beta clonotypes carried fewer insertions.

These data were likewise used in another study, on yellow fever vaccine responses in identical twins.

Sequencing was done on a sample of PBMCs. This sequence joins TRBV2 and TRBJ1-2, with TRBD1 identical over 7 bases. The sequence was obtained from a woman aged 18-35 years in good health. CDR3 amino acids: CASRGLSGQVPRYGCTF. CDR3 coding DNA: TGTGCCAGCAGGGGGTTATCTGGACAGGTCCCTCGTTATGGCTGCACCTTC.